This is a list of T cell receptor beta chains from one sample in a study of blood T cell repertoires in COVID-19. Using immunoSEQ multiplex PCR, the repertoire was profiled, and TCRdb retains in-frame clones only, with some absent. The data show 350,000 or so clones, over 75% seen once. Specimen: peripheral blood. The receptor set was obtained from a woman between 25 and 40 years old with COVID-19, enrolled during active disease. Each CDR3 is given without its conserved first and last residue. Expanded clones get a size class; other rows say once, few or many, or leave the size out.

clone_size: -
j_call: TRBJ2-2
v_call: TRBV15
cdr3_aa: ATSSPRTSGRSGELF

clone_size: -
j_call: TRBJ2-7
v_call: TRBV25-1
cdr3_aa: ASGEGNRVAGYEQY

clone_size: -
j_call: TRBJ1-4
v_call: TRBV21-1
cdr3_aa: ASSKTRGGAPREKLF

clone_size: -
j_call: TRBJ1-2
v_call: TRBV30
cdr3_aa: AFRGAYGYT

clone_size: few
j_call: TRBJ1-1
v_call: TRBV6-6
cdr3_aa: ASRPLEVSTEAF

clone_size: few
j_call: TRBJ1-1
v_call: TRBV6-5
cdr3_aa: ASSYQEAF

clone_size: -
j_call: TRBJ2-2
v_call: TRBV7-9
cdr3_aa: ASSLVWTSENTGELF

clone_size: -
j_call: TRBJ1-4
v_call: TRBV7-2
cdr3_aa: ASSPHLAANEKLF

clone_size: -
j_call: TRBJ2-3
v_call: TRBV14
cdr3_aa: ASSQAGGTDTQY

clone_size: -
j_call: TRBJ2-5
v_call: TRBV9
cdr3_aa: ASSAPGTDQETQY

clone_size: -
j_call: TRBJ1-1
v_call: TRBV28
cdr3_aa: ASRRYWDRDTEAF

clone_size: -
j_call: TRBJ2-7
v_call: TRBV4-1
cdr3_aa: ASSPGTGSSYEQY

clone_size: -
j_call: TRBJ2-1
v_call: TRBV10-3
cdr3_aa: AIRDSGSSYNEQF

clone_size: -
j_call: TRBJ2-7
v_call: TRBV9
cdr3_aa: ASSVDGTPAYEQY

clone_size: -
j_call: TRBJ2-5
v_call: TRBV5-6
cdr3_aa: ASSLGPPGGVLETQY

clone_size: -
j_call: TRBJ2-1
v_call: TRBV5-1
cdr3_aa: ASSDPSGTSGIPYNEQF

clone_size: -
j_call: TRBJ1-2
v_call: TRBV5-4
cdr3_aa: ASSIQGRVYGYT

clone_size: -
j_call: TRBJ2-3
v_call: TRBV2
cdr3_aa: ASGRRESTDTQY

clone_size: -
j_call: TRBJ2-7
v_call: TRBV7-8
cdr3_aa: ASSLEGRGKSSYEQY

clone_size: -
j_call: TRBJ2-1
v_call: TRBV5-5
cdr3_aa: ASSLVRGAGYNEQF

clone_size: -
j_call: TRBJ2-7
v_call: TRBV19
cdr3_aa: ASRLRASGVLSREQY

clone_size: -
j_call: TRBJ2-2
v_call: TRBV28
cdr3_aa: ASSLSQNTGELF

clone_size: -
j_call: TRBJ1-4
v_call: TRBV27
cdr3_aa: ASKTLDSRGKLF

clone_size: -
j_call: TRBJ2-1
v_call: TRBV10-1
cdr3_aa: ASSEIDRGRANEQF

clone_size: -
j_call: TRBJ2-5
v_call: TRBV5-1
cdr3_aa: ASSLMTSGRETQY

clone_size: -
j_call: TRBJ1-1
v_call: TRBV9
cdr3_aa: ASSVAGKSEAF

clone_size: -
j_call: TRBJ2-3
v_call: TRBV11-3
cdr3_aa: ASSFHTDTQY

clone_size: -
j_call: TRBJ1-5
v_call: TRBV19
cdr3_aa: ASSRLGAPNQPQH

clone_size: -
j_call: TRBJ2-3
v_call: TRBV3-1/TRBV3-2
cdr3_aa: ASSRTSADTQY

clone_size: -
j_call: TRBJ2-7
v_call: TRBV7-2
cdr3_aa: ASSWTGPNYEQY